This TCR beta chain was captured in a study of control samples from healthy donors and cancer patients. In germline, CDR1 is KGHDR, CDR2 SFDVKD. The V gene end was trimmed by 5 bases and the J gene end by 2 bases; junction bases not matched to a gene: 9. The CDR3 has 17 residues. Sequencing was performed with immunoSEQ multiplex PCR; in TCRdb, only in-frame clones are kept and a portion is missing. The sample contains some 250,000 clones, approximately 80% of which appear only once. The sequenced sample was PBMCs. This clonotype was sampled from an older woman with lung cancer. The chain links TRBV24-1 to TRBJ1-1; 11 nucleotides align to TRBD1. CDR3 region: CATSGGQGAKRNTEAFF. For the CDR3, the DNA is TGTGCCACCAGTGGCGGACAGGGGGCTAAGAGAAACACTGAAGCTTTCTTT.